The entry below gives a single T cell receptor beta chain sequence along with its context. Its target is unknown. The assay was immunoSEQ multiplex PCR, and TCRdb's table has in-frame clones only and misses some. Found here are approximately 74,000 clones, 65% to 80% of them singletons; the top ten hold 2.5% to 3%. V lost 3 bases and J lost 1; bases outside the gene matches: 4. CDR3 length: 18 residues. The germline V gene encodes CDR1 LNHDA and CDR2 SQIVND (reference sequence). The sample is drawn from a study of vaccination effects on CD4 cells after COVID-19. ViraFEST assay sequencing came after antigen-specific CD4+ T cells were expanded with viral peptide pools. Isolating CD4+ T cells followed more than eight days of culture. Among the vaccine recipients, none had a prior SARS-CoV-2 infection, and nucleocapsid antibodies were negative.

The sample in question was CD4+ T cells from PBMCs cultured with HCoV-NL63 spike peptides, obtained before COVID-19 vaccination. The chain is built from TRBV19 and TRBJ2-6; TRBD1 aligns across 12 bases. The clonotype comes from a human donor who received a COVID-19 vaccine. Written as DNA, the CDR3 is TGTGCCAGTAGTATCCGGGGACAGGGGGCATCTGGGGCCAACGTCCTGACTTTC. It translates to CASSIRGQGASGANVLTF.